These T cell receptor beta chains were read from a single sample in a study of blood T cell repertoires in COVID-19. Clones were sequenced by immunoSEQ multiplex PCR, and TCRdb holds only the in-frame ones, with some missing. The sample lists about 130,000 clones; approximately 81% were seen once. Sequenced input: peripheral blood. The receptors derive from a man between 60 and 70 years old with acute or convalescent COVID-19. Each CDR3 is given with its conserved first and last residue. The listing skips clone size in some rows; elsewhere it reads once, few, many or a size class.

J	V	size	CDR3
TRBJ2-3	TRBV28	-	CASSLIGTGFGTDTQYF
TRBJ1-5	TRBV30	-	CAWSEGTLYSNQPQHF
TRBJ1-6	TRBV14	-	CASSRSTGFQSPLHF
TRBJ2-3	TRBV23-1	few	CASSSPDRTGGPTDTQYF
TRBJ1-6	TRBV2	-	CASSRRGRQGADSPLHF
TRBJ2-5	TRBV5-1	-	CASSFMTGETQYF
TRBJ1-1	TRBV30	once	CAWSLSRGNTEAFF
TRBJ2-5	TRBV9	-	CASSVGGLAGQETQYF
TRBJ1-2	TRBV7-2	-	CASSAVDRTGYGYTF
TRBJ1-4	TRBV6-5	-	CASNLRGATNEKLFF
TRBJ1-2	TRBV21-1	-	CASSKEAGGTGYTF
TRBJ1-5	TRBV2	once	CASSEGENQPQHF
TRBJ2-1	TRBV7-3	-	CASSLTWGNNEQFF
TRBJ2-7	TRBV27	-	CASGTRGMSSYEQYF
TRBJ2-2	TRBV5-1	-	CARSSGGLSDTGELFF
TRBJ1-2	TRBV19	many	CATSLTGKTNYGYTF
TRBJ2-7	TRBV5-6	-	CASSVTLNRGYENEQYF
TRBJ2-3	TRBV10-1	-	CASSVAGPNTQYF
TRBJ2-6	TRBV19	-	CASSPLRGLAAGANVLTF
TRBJ1-1	TRBV19	-	CASSTVQGWETEAFF
TRBJ1-5	TRBV19	-	CASCGTGNQPQHF
TRBJ2-5	TRBV7-9	-	CASGRGLAVETQYF
TRBJ1-2	TRBV5-1	-	CASSLRTGEGYTF
TRBJ2-2	TRBV24-1	-	CATSDPAGASTGELFF
TRBJ2-1	TRBV25-1	-	CASSERTVYNEQFF
TRBJ2-5	TRBV6-2/TRBV6-3	-	CASSLGLAGGGTQYF
TRBJ1-1	TRBV5-1	-	CASSLDTNTEAFF
TRBJ1-2	TRBV5-1	-	CASSITGWDGYTF
TRBJ1-1	TRBV12-3/TRBV12-4	-	CASSFGENTEAFF
TRBJ1-3	TRBV14	few	CASSQVRTVGNTIYF
TRBJ1-4	TRBV4-1	-	CASSQTGFNEKLFF
TRBJ2-1	TRBV19	-	CASSKTPSSYNEQFF
TRBJ2-6	TRBV7-2	few	CASSFGQGTSGANVLTF
TRBJ2-3	TRBV18	-	CASSTGSGPTDTQYF
TRBJ1-5	TRBV4-1	few	CASSQVGRKDRGYQPQHF
TRBJ1-1	TRBV12-3/TRBV12-4	-	CASRPSRGEAFF
TRBJ2-7	TRBV4-1	-	CASSVQGADEQYF
TRBJ2-1	TRBV11-2	-	CASSRTDSSYNEQFF
TRBJ2-2	TRBV5-1	few	CASSLVRTYKLFF
TRBJ1-5	TRBV24-1	-	CATRGPGTSDQPQHF
TRBJ2-1	TRBV4-1	-	CASSLTSGDNEQFF
TRBJ2-3	TRBV3-1/TRBV3-2	-	CASSQGGSTDTQYF
TRBJ2-7	TRBV18	-	CASSPGTPGSYEQYF
TRBJ1-4	TRBV19	once	CASSKGQWNEKLFF
TRBJ1-5	TRBV6-5	once	CASRGGGSNQPQHF
TRBJ1-6	TRBV3-1/TRBV3-2	-	CASSQRGGDGNSPLHF
TRBJ2-5	TRBV24-1	-	CATSDLTGDSQETQYF
TRBJ1-4	TRBV5-6	-	CASSYRDLNEKLFF